The TCR beta chain under discussion was sequenced for a study of blood T cells in healthy people across ages. Whole-study findings and limits: Age showed a roughly linear inverse relationship with TCR beta diversity per million T cells.

In its sample, this clonotype was seen a few times. What it binds is unknown. The length of the CDR3 is 20 residues. CDR1 is DFQATT and CDR2 is SNEGSKA in the germline V gene (reference sequence). The trim removed 0 bases at V and 7 bases at J, leaving 22 bases unmatched. It was with a sample-barcoded 5' primer and a J-beta primer mix that a second PCR of about 7 to 12 cycles was run. All cDNA molecules were each tagged by a template-switch adaptor with 12 random nucleotides. Each sample provided no less than 2.5 million CDR3-containing paired-end reads. TCRdb redid the calling of the 5' RACE reads with MiXCR, one entry per CDR3 protein. The data show 1.5 million or so distinct CDR3 sequences, roughly 45% seen once.

The chain employs TRBV20-1 and TRBJ2-1; 9 nucleotides match TRBD2. The TCR sequence derives from a woman between 18 and 30 years old in good health. The source material was blood. CDR3 DNA: TGCAGTGCTAGAGATCTCGAAGTATATCTAGGAGCGGGAGGAATGAATGAGCAGTTCTTC. This gives the protein CSARDLEVYLGAGGMNEQFF.